These 27 T cell receptor beta chains share one sample of origin, sequenced in a study of cytomegalovirus exposure and HLA in healthy donors. The PCR used 60 Vbeta and 13 Jbeta primers. The repertoire was sequenced with immunoSEQ multiplex PCR; TCRdb's copy has only in-frame clones and lacks some. The data contain about 170,000 clones, around 62% of them seen just once; the ten biggest clones take up over 2.5%. The source material was PBMCs. These receptors came from a man in his forties or fifties in good health and CMV-seronegative.

V and J are TRBV18 and TRBJ2-7; TRBD2 is a possible D gene (5 bases). The CDR3 extends over 16 amino acids. V shed 3 bases and J shed 2 bases, with 17 bases lying between them. CDR1 is KGHSH and CDR2 is LQKENI in the germline V gene. The CDR3 sequence: CASSPVGGSRTYEQYF. The CDR3 nucleotides read TGTGCCAGCTCACCTGTTGGAGGTTCTCGGACCTACGAGCAGTACTTC. The entire variable domain, with the rest obtained from reference TRBV18 and TRBJ2-7, is as follows: NAGVMQNPRHLVRRRGQEARLRCSPMKGHSHVYWYRQLPEEGLKFMVYLQKENIIDESGMPKERFSAEFPKEGPSILRIQQVVRGDSAAYFCASSPVGGSRTYEQYFGPGTRLTVT.

A few counts support this clone. This chain links TRBV25-1 with TRBJ1-6; no clear D. From germline, CDR1 is MGHDK and CDR2 SYGVNS. Between the trimmed V and J ends, which lost 2 bases and 4 bases, there was a span of 9 bases. The CDR3 length is 15 residues. CDR3 nucleotides: TGTGCCAGCAGTGAACGGGGAGTGTATAATTCACCCCTCCACTTT. Translating it yields CASSERGVYNSPLHF.

V and J are TRBV4-1 and TRBJ2-7; the D is unclear. Germline CDR1 reads MGHRA; CDR2 reads YSYEKL. The V and J ends lost 1 base and 1 base respectively, with 17 bases between them. The CDR3 loop spans 17 amino acids. CDR3 coding DNA: TGCGCCAGCAGCCAAGGGTCTAGTCCTACACAATCCTACGAGCAGTACTTC. Amino acids: CASSQGSSPTQSYEQYF.

V usage is TRBV7-3 and J usage is TRBJ1-1; possible D gene TRBD1, 5 bases. V was shortened by 5 bases and J by 8 bases, with 15 bases between the two germline ends. Germline V gene data show CDR1 as SGHTA and CDR2 as FQGTGA. CDR3 length: 13 amino acids. CDR3 DNA sequence: TGTGCCAGCAGCCTAAACAGGAACGGGGAAGCTTTCTTT. Its protein product is CASSLNRNGEAFF. The full variable domain, in which reference TRBV7-3 and TRBJ1-1 provide the parts outside the CDR3, is GAGVSQTPSNKVTEKGKYVELRCDPISGHTALYWYRQSLGQGPEFLIYFQGTGAADDSGLPNDRFFAVRPEGSVSTLKIQRTERGDSAVYLCASSLNRNGEAFFGQGTRLTVV.

This clone has only one observation. The gene calls are TRBV27 and TRBJ1-5, with a weak D call TRBD1 (5 bases). The CDR3 is 13 residues long. The germline V and J ends were trimmed by 3 bases and 6 bases, with 9 bases remaining between them. Germline CDR1 and CDR2: MNHEY and SMNVEV (reference sequence). CDR3 DNA sequence: TGTGCCAGCAGTTTGGCAGGGCCTCAGCCCCAGCATTTT. Amino acids: CASSLAGPQPQHF.

This clone was picked up a small number of times. V is TRBV7-6 and J is TRBJ2-2; no reliable D call. Germline assignment: CDR1 SGHVS and CDR2 FNYEAQ. Trimming removed 1 base from V and 1 base from J, with 10 bases in between. This CDR3 is built from 16 residues. Here the CDR3 reads CASSLGLAGNTGELFF. The CDR3 coding sequence is TGTGCCAGCAGCTTAGGTTTGGCAGGGAACACCGGGGAGCTGTTTTTT.

This clone has more than one count but fewer than ten. J is TRBJ1-2 and V is TRBV28, with a possible D match to TRBD1 (5 bases). Germline assignment: CDR1 MDHEN and CDR2 SYDVKM. This CDR3 contains 14 residues. With 2 bases removed from V and 6 bases from J, the gap between germline ends came to 13 bases. The CDR3 protein is CASSLGGNRNGYTF. CDR3 DNA sequence: TGTGCCAGCAGTTTAGGGGGGAATAGAAATGGCTACACCTTC.

This clone has only a few counts. The chain has TRBV5-4 and TRBJ1-1; possibly TRBD1 for D (5 bases). V was clipped by 2 bases and J by 6 bases, with 14 bases between them. Germline V gene lookup returns CDR1 SGHNT and CDR2 YYREEE (reference sequence). The CDR3 covers 14 residues. CDR3 sequence: CASSFRPGGAEAFF. The CDR3, as DNA: TGTGCCAGCAGCTTCCGGCCTGGAGGGGCTGAAGCTTTCTTT.

This chain connects TRBV7-2 to TRBJ2-7; the match to TRBD2 covers 13 bases. The germline V gene encodes CDR1 SGHTA and CDR2 FQGNSA. V lost 5 bases to trimming and J lost 2 bases; unmatched junction nucleotides: 6. The CDR3 sequence is 16 residues long. The CDR3 here is CASSLRLAGGPYEQYF. Here the CDR3 DNA reads TGTGCCAGCAGCCTCAGACTAGCGGGAGGCCCCTACGAGCAGTACTTC.

The CDR3 sequence: CASKEGAYGYTF. The CDR3 DNA is TGTGCCAGTAAGGAGGGGGCTTATGGCTACACCTTC. The chain combines TRBV6-1 with TRBJ1-2, with TRBD1 matching 7 bases. The germline gives CDR1 MNHNS, CDR2 SASEGT. Trimming took 9 bases from V and 5 from J; bases not matched to a gene: 6. The CDR3 is 12 amino acids.

In DNA, the CDR3 is TGTGCCAGCAGTTTATTACAGGTCGCTAATTCACCCCTCCACTTT. This codes for CASSLLQVANSPLHF. V gene TRBV28 combines with J gene TRBJ1-6; maybe TRBD1 (5 bases). Germline V gene data show CDR1 as MDHEN and CDR2 as SYDVKM. CDR3 length: 15 amino acids. Trimming removed 1 base at V and 6 bases at J, with 10 bases between.

J is TRBJ2-5 and V is TRBV20-1; TRBD1 might be the D (6 bases). The V and J ends lost 4 bases and 9 bases respectively, with 12 bases between them. CDR3 length: 11 residues. From germline, CDR1 is DFQATT and CDR2 SNEGSKA (reference sequence). The CDR3 protein is CSAIISGAQYF. The CDR3 coding sequence is TGCAGTGCTATAATTTCAGGGGCCCAGTACTTC.

V is TRBV6-5 and J is TRBJ1-1; D uncertain. Between the trimmed V and J ends, which lost 2 bases and 0 bases, there was a span of 10 bases. CDR1 MNHEY and CDR2 SVGAGI come from the germline V gene. The CDR3 runs to 15 residues. The CDR3 region is CASSYGFQVNTEAFF. The CDR3 DNA is TGTGCCAGCAGTTACGGGTTTCAGGTGAACACTGAAGCTTTCTTT.

The CDR3 here is CASSYNIGTGNGYTF. The CDR3 bases are TGTGCCAGCAGCTATAACATCGGGACAGGGAACGGCTACACCTTC. The V call is TRBV6-6, the J call TRBJ1-2; 9 bases align to TRBD1. J lost 8 bases, V lost 6 bases, and 13 bases had no gene match. Germline loops: CDR1 MNHNY, CDR2 SVGAGI (reference sequence). The CDR3 sequence is 15 residues long.

The rearrangement links TRBV6-1 to TRBJ2-3; perhaps TRBD1 as D (6 bases). The V gene's germline CDR1 is MNHNS and CDR2 SASEGT. Trimming took off 5 bases at V and 2 bases at J, with 14 bases between the two ends. The CDR3 sequence is 15 residues long. The CDR3 region is CASSRTEGYTDTQYF. As DNA, the CDR3 is TGTGCCAGCAGTAGGACAGAGGGATACACAGATACGCAGTATTTT.

The chain has TRBV27 and TRBJ1-1, with TRBD1 matching 10 bases. In germline, CDR1 is MNHEY, CDR2 SMNVEV (reference sequence). The ends lost 0 bases at V and 1 base at J; junction bases unmatched: 14. The CDR3 contains 20 residues. The CDR3 DNA follows: TGTGCCAGCAGTTTATCGGTGGTTGACCGGACAGGGGGTAAGAACACTGAAGCTTTCTTT. Translated: CASSLSVVDRTGGKNTEAFF.

This clone was seen only a few times. The chain combines TRBV27 with TRBJ1-5; D gene uncertain. V shed 4 bases and J shed 2 bases, with 9 bases lying between them. Germline V gene sequence: CDR1 MNHEY, CDR2 SMNVEV (reference sequence). The CDR3 is made up of 14 amino acids. The CDR3 DNA sequence: TGTGCCAGCAGTTCAGAGACTGGCAATCAGCCCCAGCATTTT. Amino acids: CASSSETGNQPQHF.

The gene calls are TRBV6-5 and TRBJ1-6; no clear D gene. V lost 2 bases and J 8 bases, leaving 13 bases between the germline ends. The CDR3 is made up of 15 amino acids. Germline-derived CDR1 and CDR2 are MNHEY and SVGAGI. This CDR3 is CASSYVGNPDSPLHF. DNA of the CDR3: TGTGCCAGCAGTTACGTCGGGAACCCGGATTCACCCCTCCACTTT.

CDR3 amino acids: CASSQELAGVNTGELFF. For the CDR3, the DNA is TGTGCCAGCAGCCAAGAGCTAGCGGGAGTTAACACCGGGGAGCTGTTTTTT. The chain is built from TRBV4-2 and TRBJ2-2, with 10 bases matching TRBD2. The CDR3 has 17 residues. The trim removed 0 bases at V and 2 bases at J, leaving 3 bases unmatched. Germline CDR1 reads LGHNA; CDR2 reads YNFKEQ.

The chain couples TRBV11-2 to TRBJ2-5; 7 bases fit TRBD2. The CDR3 is 14 amino acids. CDR1 and CDR2 (germline): SGHAT, FQNNGV. The ends lost 3 bases at V and 4 bases at J; junction bases unmatched: 5. The CDR3 loop reads CASSLTPGGETQYF. In nucleotides, the CDR3 is TGTGCCAGCAGCTTGACTCCGGGGGGAGAGACCCAGTACTTC.

This chain links TRBV2 with TRBJ1-2; unclear D gene. The CDR3 sequence is 14 residues long. The V end was cut by 3 bases, the J end by 2 bases, with 10 bases between. The germline V gene has CDR1 SNHLY and CDR2 FYNNEI. CDR3 residues: CASSDPAGNYGYTF. The CDR3 DNA reads as TGTGCCAGCAGTGACCCGGCAGGCAACTATGGCTACACCTTC.

V is TRBV5-8 and J is TRBJ2-1, with 13 bases fitting TRBD2. This CDR3 region has 16 residues. V shed 4 bases, J shed 7 bases, and the junction held 8 bases outside the gene matches. Germline CDR1 is SGHTS and CDR2 is YDEGEE. The CDR3 loop is CASSTWTSGGVNEQFF. CDR3 DNA sequence: TGTGCCAGCAGCACCTGGACTAGCGGGGGAGTAAATGAGCAGTTCTTC.

In its sample, this clone was seen a few times. This chain links TRBV18 with TRBJ2-7; 7 nucleotides align to TRBD2. Unmatched junction bases numbered 9, after V lost 2 bases and J lost 2 bases. CDR1 KGHSH and CDR2 LQKENI come from the germline V gene. The CDR3 sequence is 16 residues long. CDR3 coding DNA: TGTGCCAGCTCACCAGGGGGGGGTTCGTTGACCTACGAGCAGTACTTC. Amino acid sequence: CASSPGGGSLTYEQYF.

In this sample, this clone turned up once. Mismatch with germline at one junction end may stem from a read error. The J gene is TRBJ1-5, the V gene TRBV6-4, with 9 bases that match TRBD1. CDR3 size: 14 residues. Germline-derived CDR1 and CDR2 are MRHNA and SNTAGT. CDR3 sequence: CAGRTGVGLGPQHF. The CDR3 DNA sequence: TGTGCCGGCAGGACAGGGGTCGGTCTTGGGCCCCAGCATTTT.

The chain has TRBV2 and TRBJ2-1, with 8 positions matching TRBD1. Germline V CDR1 and CDR2: SNHLY, FYNNEI. V trimming: 7 bases; J trimming: 15 bases; junction bases outside the gene matches: 11. The length of the CDR3 is 12 residues. CDR3 sequence reads: CASTEDRDGRFF. The CDR3 nucleotides are TGTGCCAGCACCGAGGACAGGGATGGGCGGTTCTTC.

On this clone: One end of the junction fails to match germline, which may point to a read error. The CDR3 DNA reads as TGTTCCAGCAGCTTGTTGGGACTAGAGCAAGAGACCCAGTACTTC. It is translated as CSSSLLGLEQETQYF. The V and J genes are TRBV7-9 and TRBJ2-5, with 8 bases identical to TRBD2. The CDR3 extends over 15 amino acids. The germline V gene encodes CDR1 SEHNR and CDR2 FQNEAQ (reference sequence).

The V call is TRBV5-1, the J call TRBJ2-3, with 11 nucleotides matching TRBD2. V was clipped by 6 bases and J by 2 bases; unmatched bases: 11. The CDR3 runs to 17 residues. Germline CDR1 SGHRS, CDR2 YFSETQ. CDR3 loop: CASTSNLAGGLTDTQYF. The CDR3 coding sequence is TGCGCCAGCACCTCCAACCTAGCGGGGGGACTCACAGATACGCAGTATTTT.